This TCR beta chain came from a study of blood T cell repertoires in COVID-19. Study as a whole: Material from acute and convalescent COVID-19 was sourced from the United States, Italy and Spain. The cDNA or gDNA used as material had been derived from T cells, B-cell-depleted T cells, or PBMCs.

Source study methods: Reference gene primer amplification gave estimated nucleated cell counts. Profiled with immunoSEQ multiplex PCR; TCRdb holds only in-frame clones, not every one. V, J and clone size derive from that table, while D and trimming were established from the DNA sequence. The sample holds roughly 290,000 clones, approximately 87% seen once. V lost 8 bases, J lost 5 bases, and 21 bases lay in between. CDR3 length: 15 amino acids. The V gene's germline CDR1 is MNHEY and CDR2 SVGAGI. Material for sequencing was peripheral blood. The receptor's source is a woman aged 45-65 years who had recovered from COVID-19. This rearrangement joins TRBV6-5 to TRBJ1-1; D unclear. The CDR3 sequence is CASGRDDRGGTEAFF. CDR3 sequence (DNA): TGTGCCAGCGGTAGGGATGATCGGGGAGGGACTGAAGCTTTCTTT.